The 6 T cell receptor beta chains reported below all come from one sample, sequenced in a study of CD8+ T cells in alopecia areata. RNA, once extracted, was reverse transcribed into cDNA for use as the sequencing template. Sequenced by immunoSEQ multiplex PCR; TCRdb stores in-frame clones only, minus some. The sample records about 180,000 clones, about half being singletons. Indicated treatment: oral pan-JAK inhibitor, 5-10 mg twice daily. The sequencing here drew on CD8+ T cells sorted from blood, taken at roughly week 52, from a patient treated with tofacitinib. All receptors come from a human donor with alopecia areata.

This clone came up a few times. The CDR3: CASSLDVGNQPQHF. Here the CDR3 DNA reads TGTGCCAGCAGCTTAGATGTTGGCAATCAGCCCCAGCATTTT. V usage is TRBV7-9 and J usage is TRBJ1-5; no definite D call. The V gene lost 1 base and the J gene lost 2 bases, with 6 bases spanning the gap. The length of the CDR3 is 14 residues. Germline CDR1 SEHNR, CDR2 FQNEAQ (reference sequence).

V usage is TRBV6-1 and J usage is TRBJ2-6, with 8 bases that match TRBD1. CDR3 length: 18 amino acids. J gave up 1 base and V 4 bases, and 9 bases lay outside the gene matches. Germline CDR1 reads MNHNS; CDR2 reads SASEGT. CDR3 residues: CASSARQGMVSGANVLTF. The CDR3 bases are TGTGCCAGCAGTGCGCGACAGGGGATGGTATCTGGGGCCAACGTCCTGACTTTC.

There are a few counts of this clone. The rearrangement joins TRBV7-9 to TRBJ2-2; D remains ambiguous. Trimming took off 2 bases at V and 4 bases at J, with 8 bases between the two ends. Germline CDR1 and CDR2: SEHNR and FQNEAQ (reference sequence). The CDR3 is made up of 14 amino acids. The DNA of the CDR3 is TGTGCCAGCAGCTTAACCTTGGGCACCGGGGAGCTGTTTTTT. Translation gives CASSLTLGTGELFF.

This clone has only a few counts. The rearrangement joins TRBV6-5 to TRBJ2-1; a weak D match, TRBD2 (5 bases). V dropped 10 bases and J dropped 0 bases, with 10 bases sitting between them. The CDR3 covers 13 residues. Germline CDR1 is MNHEY and CDR2 is SVGAGI. The CDR3 region has the DNA TGTGCCATCGGGGAGAGCTCCTACAATGAGCAGTTCTTC. Its protein product is CAIGESSYNEQFF.

The CDR3 region is CASSPSPAGFYNEQFF. The CDR3 DNA follows: TGTGCCAGCAGCCCTTCACCAGCGGGGTTTTACAATGAGCAGTTCTTC. V and J are TRBV9 and TRBJ2-1; 7 nucleotides line up with TRBD2. Germline V CDR1 and CDR2: SGDLS, YYNGEE. Trimming at V came to 4 bases and at J to 4 bases, leaving 11 bases not matched to a gene. The CDR3 runs to 16 residues.

V and J are TRBV13 and TRBJ1-2, with D perhaps TRBD1 (5 bases). CDR3 size: 15 residues. Germline assignment: CDR1 PRHDT and CDR2 FYEKMQ (reference sequence). Trimming took 1 base from V and 7 from J, leaving 16 bases between them. The DNA of the CDR3 is TGTGCCAGCAGCTTAGTCAGGGTAGCCTCGGGTGGCTACACCTTC. Protein sequence: CASSLVRVASGGYTF.